One and the same sample provided the 24 T cell receptor beta chains below, sequenced in a study of regulatory T cells in long-lasting Graves disease. Arm-PCR with iRepertoire HTBI primers amplified the CDR3 regions for these TCR beta libraries. One entry per CDR3 protein results from TCRdb running MiXCR on the multiplex PCR reads. Of 550,000 or so distinct CDR3 sequences in the sample, around 12% are singletons; the top ten hold roughly 8.9%. The time point was: newly diagnosed GD, antithyroid drugs for less than 3 months. PBMC RNA served as the TCR library source. These same records also appear under a second study, on T cells in Graves' hyperthyroidism and ophthalmopathy.

The material was peripheral blood mononuclear cells (PBMCs), obtained at new diagnosis, from a patient treated with antithyroid drugs. These receptors all come from a woman under 40 with Graves disease.

This clonotype was seen many times. This sequence joins TRBV28 and TRBJ1-1, with D perhaps TRBD1 (5 bases). Looked up from germline, CDR1 is MDHEN and CDR2 is SYDVKM. This CDR3 contains 14 residues. Between the trimmed V and J ends, which lost 6 bases and 6 bases, there was a span of 17 bases. The CDR3 nucleotides read TGTGCCAGCAGGAACGACAGCCGTTTCGCTGAAGCTTTCTTT. Protein: CASRNDSRFAEAFF.

In its sample, this clonotype was seen many times. The J gene is TRBJ2-6, the V gene TRBV19; D is unclear. Germline loops: CDR1 LNHDA, CDR2 SQIVND (reference sequence). Trimming removed 5 bases from V and 0 bases from J, with 11 bases in between. The CDR3 is 16 amino acids. CDR3 sequence reads: CASSWWRYSGANVLTF. In DNA, the CDR3 is TGTGCCAGTAGTTGGTGGCGTTACTCTGGGGCCAACGTCCTGACTTTC.

The chain joins TRBV5-1 to TRBJ2-2, with D uncertain. The CDR3 runs 13 residues. V lost 4 bases to trimming and J lost 4 bases, with 8 bases between them. Germline loops: CDR1 SGHRS, CDR2 YFSETQ. CDR3 in DNA: TGCGCCAGCAGCGGTCGGCTCACCGGGGAGCTGTTTTTT. Translating it yields CASSGRLTGELFF.

This clonotype has at least ten counts. The chain joins TRBV20-1 to TRBJ2-7; no reliable D call. In germline, CDR1 is DFQATT, CDR2 SNEGSKA (reference sequence). V lost 6 bases and J 6 bases, leaving 9 bases between the germline ends. The CDR3 loop spans 10 amino acids. The CDR3 sequence is CSAKSAEQYF. CDR3 nucleotide sequence: TGCAGTGCGAAAAGCGCCGAGCAGTACTTC.

This chain joins TRBV5-4 and TRBJ1-4; tentatively, D is TRBD1 (6 bases). From germline, CDR1 is SGHNT and CDR2 YYREEE (reference sequence). The CDR3 has 14 residues. Trimming cost V 2 bases and J 4 bases, with 9 bases left between them. The CDR3 nucleotides read TGTGCCAGCAGCTTACAGGGAGTTAATGAAAAACTGTTTTTT. Its protein product is CASSLQGVNEKLFF. Complete variable domain (other parts from reference TRBV5-4 and TRBJ1-4): ETGVTQSPTHLIKTRGQQVTLRCSSQSGHNTVSWYQQALGQGPQFIFQYYREEENGRGNFPPRFSGLQFPNYSSELNVNALELDDSALYLCASSLQGVNEKLFFGSGTQLSVL.

This clonotype was detected ten times or more. This sequence joins TRBV3-1 and TRBJ2-1; D possibly corresponds to TRBD2 (5 bases). Germline V gene data show CDR1 as LGHDT and CDR2 as YNNKEL (reference sequence). The V end lost 4 bases, the J end lost 10 bases, and 17 bases lay between the germline ends. The CDR3 extends over 14 amino acids. Written as DNA, the CDR3 is TGTGCCAGCAGCCCAAGTAGGCAGGAGGTCGAGCAGTTCTTC. Translated: CASSPSRQEVEQFF.

This clonotype was seen repeatedly, ten times or more. The CDR3 nucleotides are TGTGCCAGCAGTTTCGCAGGGGGCTCTTGGGAGACCCAGTACTTC. It encodes CASSFAGGSWETQYF. The V and J genes are TRBV28 and TRBJ2-5, with TRBD1 matching 8 bases. The CDR3 totals 15 residues. V trimming: 3 bases; J trimming: 5 bases; junction bases outside the gene matches: 8. The germline V gene has CDR1 MDHEN and CDR2 SYDVKM.

There are many counts of this clonotype. A much larger clone differs from this one at a single base, so this may be a read error. The chain carries TRBV2 and TRBJ1-1, with D possibly being TRBD1 (5 bases). Trimming left V 4 bases short and J 3 bases short, with 12 bases between. Germline CDR1 reads SNHLY; CDR2 reads FYNNEI. The CDR3 extends over 14 amino acids. The CDR3, as DNA: TGTGCCAGCAGTGGACGGGGCGGGGACACTGAAGCTTTCTTT. Protein: CASSGRGGDTEAFF. The entire variable domain, with the rest obtained from reference TRBV2 and TRBJ1-1, is as follows: EPEVTQTPSHQVTQMGQEVILRCVPISNHLYFYWYRQILGQKVEFLVSFYNNEISEKSEIFDDQFSVERPDGSNFTLKIRSTKLEDSAMYFCASSGRGGDTEAFFGQGTRLTVV.

The chain uses TRBV4-3 and TRBJ2-1; D perhaps matches TRBD2 (5 bases). The CDR3 is 17 residues long. In germline, CDR1 is LGHNA, CDR2 YSLEER. V was cut by 2 bases and J by 8 bases, with 22 bases left in between. The CDR3 loop reads CASSQRVARALIDEQFF. The CDR3, as DNA: TGCGCCAGCAGCCAAAGAGTAGCGAGAGCTCTAATAGATGAGCAGTTCTTC.

This clonotype was found many times. The junction differs from germline at one of its ends, possibly a read error. The chain recombines TRBV11-2 with TRBJ2-7; D is possibly TRBD1 (6 bases). CDR1 and CDR2 (germline): SGHAT, FQNNGV. The CDR3 consists of 14 residues. DNA for the CDR3: TGTGCCAGCAGCCTAGACAGGAACTCCTACGAGCAGTACTTC. Translated, it gives CASSLDRNSYEQYF.

The chain is built from TRBV27 and TRBJ2-1; TRBD1 is a possible D gene (6 bases). The CDR3 extends over 15 amino acids. The V end was cut by 7 bases, the J end by 0 bases, with 13 bases between. Germline assignment: CDR1 MNHEY and CDR2 SMNVEV (reference sequence). The CDR3 loop reads CASTITGYSYNEQFF. The CDR3 coding sequence is TGTGCCAGCACCATAACAGGGTACTCCTACAATGAGCAGTTCTTC.

The rearrangement joins TRBV18 to TRBJ2-5, with a tentative D call TRBD2 (5 bases). The V end lost 4 bases, the J end lost 3 bases, and 18 bases lay between the germline ends. CDR3 length equals 16 residues. The germline gives CDR1 KGHSH, CDR2 LQKENI. This chain's CDR3 is CASSRRGSAEKETQYF. The CDR3 DNA sequence: TGTGCCAGCTCACGGAGAGGGTCCGCTGAAAAAGAGACCCAGTACTTC.

In its sample, this clonotype was seen many times. The rearrangement uses TRBV6-1 and TRBJ2-3; 14 bases match TRBD2. The CDR3 has 15 amino acids. Germline V gene data show CDR1 as MNHNS and CDR2 as SASEGT. V was clipped by 7 bases and J by 5 bases; unmatched bases: 5. The CDR3 coding sequence is TGTGCCAGCACGACTAGCGGGAGGGTAGGAGATACGCAGTATTTT. This sequence encodes CASTTSGRVGDTQYF.

This clonotype has ten or more counts. The V gene is TRBV2, the J gene TRBJ2-7; TRBD1 is a possible D gene (5 bases). CDR1 is SNHLY and CDR2 is FYNNEI in the germline V gene. The CDR3 sequence is 13 residues long. V dropped 5 bases and J dropped 2 bases, with 10 bases sitting between them. Written as DNA, the CDR3 is TGTGCCAGCAGTTCAGGGCTACCCTACGAGCAGTACTTC. This codes for CASSSGLPYEQYF.

This clonotype was seen repeatedly, ten times or more. This chain uses TRBV7-2 with TRBJ1-4; TRBD1 might be the D (6 bases). The germline V and J ends were trimmed by 0 bases and 8 bases, with 13 bases remaining between them. The CDR3 totals 15 residues. CDR1 is SGHTA and CDR2 is FQGNSA in the germline V gene. CDR3 nucleotide sequence: TGTGCCAGCAGCTTAGCCAGGGGCGGAGGGGAAAAACTGTTTTTT. This sequence encodes CASSLARGGGEKLFF.

The chain has TRBV4-1 and TRBJ1-4; D is unresolved. Trimming removed 1 base at V and 4 bases at J, with 13 bases between. The CDR3 spans 16 residues. Germline CDR1 is MGHRA and CDR2 is YSYEKL. The chain's CDR3 is CASSQVYPHFNEKLFF. In DNA, the CDR3 is TGCGCCAGCAGCCAAGTTTACCCACACTTTAATGAAAAACTGTTTTTT.

This clonotype appeared many times. The chain has TRBV9 and TRBJ2-1; D assignment may be TRBD1 or TRBD2 (5 bases each). The CDR3 runs to 15 residues. Per germline, CDR1 SGDLS and CDR2 YYNGEE. Trimming cost V 2 bases and J 10 bases, with 19 bases left between them. Here the CDR3 reads CASSVGPSPYDEQFF. CDR3 bases: TGTGCCAGCAGCGTGGGACCGTCACCTTATGACGAGCAGTTCTTC.

This clonotype was counted only a few times. CDR3 coding DNA: TGTGCCTATAGGACAGGGGGCAATTACTCACCCCTCCACTTT. It codes for CAYRTGGNYSPLHF. The V gene is TRBV30, the J gene TRBJ1-6; 11 positions agree with TRBD1. This CDR3 is built from 14 residues. From germline, CDR1 is GTSNPN and CDR2 SVGIG (reference sequence). With V trimmed by 7 bases and J by 10 bases, 9 bases remained unmatched.

This clonotype has only a few counts. The chain carries TRBV6-1 and TRBJ2-3, with D possibly being TRBD2 (6 bases). The CDR3 is 14 residues long. The germline V gene has CDR1 MNHNS and CDR2 SASEGT. With 2 bases removed from V and 4 bases from J, the gap between germline ends came to 10 bases. CDR3 residues: CASSEMTSSDTQYF. CDR3 sequence (DNA): TGTGCCAGCAGTGAAATGACTAGTTCAGATACGCAGTATTTT.

Of note for this clonotype: Only one base separates this from a far larger clonotype, so it likely reflects a read error. The chain employs TRBV11-3 and TRBJ2-5; unclear D gene. CDR1 is SGHNT and CDR2 is YENEEA in the germline V gene. Trimming removed 1 base from V and 7 bases from J, with 13 bases in between. This CDR3 region has 14 residues. CDR3 nucleotide sequence: TGTGCCAGCAGCTTAGGGTACCTCCCAGGGACCCAGTACTTC. It is translated as CASSLGYLPGTQYF.

The chain is built from TRBV4-1 and TRBJ2-1; 9 bases line up with TRBD1. Germline-derived CDR1 and CDR2 are MGHRA and YSYEKL. The CDR3 loop spans 15 amino acids. Unmatched junction bases numbered 2, after V lost 1 base and J lost 4 bases. The CDR3 sequence: CASSQGTGEYNEQFF. CDR3 DNA: TGCGCCAGCAGCCAAGGGACAGGGGAATACAATGAGCAGTTCTTC.

The V and J genes are TRBV5-1 and TRBJ2-5, with a weak D call TRBD1 (6 bases). Germline lookup yields CDR1 SGHRS and CDR2 YFSETQ. Deletions cut 0 bases from V and 2 bases from J, with 11 bases between. The CDR3 totals 15 residues. The CDR3: CASSLAGTQQETQYF. As DNA, the CDR3 is TGCGCCAGCAGCTTGGCGGGGACACAGCAAGAGACCCAGTACTTC.

This clonotype has ten or more counts. The chain is built from TRBV20-1 and TRBJ2-7; TRBD2 aligns across 9 bases. This CDR3 is 15 amino acids long. Losses at the gene ends were 6 bases for V and 2 bases for J; bases not matched to a gene: 11. Looked up from germline, CDR1 is DFQATT and CDR2 is SNEGSKA (reference sequence). The CDR3 protein is CSARGEREDPYEQYF. In DNA form, the CDR3 reads TGCAGTGCCCGGGGGGAGCGGGAGGACCCCTACGAGCAGTACTTC.

This clonotype was found many times. The chain employs TRBV29-1 and TRBJ1-3; no clear D gene. This CDR3 is 12 amino acids long. Germline CDR1 SQVTM, CDR2 ANQGSEA. Trimming shortened V by 5 bases and J by 4 bases, and 9 bases separated the two germline ends. The CDR3 nucleotides are TGCAGCGTTCTCGGCACCGGAAACACCATATATTTT. Its protein product is CSVLGTGNTIYF. Based on the CDR3 plus reference TRBV29-1 and TRBJ1-3, the full variable domain is SAVISQKPSRDICQRGTSLTIQCQVDSQVTMMFWYRQQPGQSLTLIATANQGSEATYESGFVIDKFPISRPNLTFSTLTVSNMSPEDSSIYLCSVLGTGNTIYFGEGSWLTVV.